Following are 18 T cell receptor beta chains from one sample sequenced in a study of beta chain features in type 1 diabetes. Expressed TCRB transcripts were sequenced, since all the RNA that had been isolated was reverse transcribed. The method was immunoSEQ multiplex PCR; TCRdb's version includes in-frame clones alone and lacks a portion of them. Among some 240,000 clones, approximately 11% were seen once, and the ten largest hold approximately 1.3%. Sequenced material: central memory CD4+ T cells from blood. The receptors were gathered from a man in his late teens or twenties in good health.

This clone was counted many times. The chain has TRBV30 and TRBJ2-7; D is ambiguous. In germline, CDR1 is GTSNPN, CDR2 SVGIG (reference sequence). CDR3 length: 15 amino acids. V was shortened by 3 bases and J by 0 bases, with 15 bases between the two germline ends. In nucleotides, the CDR3 is TGTGCCTGGAGCACCCAGGTCGTCAACTCCTACGAGCAGTACTTC. As protein: CAWSTQVVNSYEQYF.

There are many counts of this clone. The rearrangement links TRBV29-1 to TRBJ2-5; TRBD2 matches 11 bases. CDR3 length equals 15 residues. The germline CDR1 and CDR2 sequences are SQVTM and ANQGSEA. Losses at the gene ends were 5 bases for V and 2 bases for J; bases not matched to a gene: 7. The CDR3 sequence is CSVRTSGGRQETQYF. The CDR3 nucleotides read TGCAGCGTTAGAACTAGCGGGGGAAGACAAGAGACCCAGTACTTC.

This clone appeared once. The chain is built from TRBV5-1 and TRBJ2-1; D might be TRBD1 or TRBD2, each matching 6 bases. In germline, CDR1 is SGHRS, CDR2 YFSETQ. V lost 2 bases to trimming and J lost 5 bases, with 11 bases between them. The CDR3 is 14 residues long. This CDR3 reads CASSLGGLDNEQFF. In nucleotides, the CDR3 is TGCGCCAGCAGCTTAGGGGGGCTAGACAATGAGCAGTTCTTC.

V is TRBV30 and J is TRBJ2-5; TRBD2 aligns across 8 bases. V was pared by 6 bases and J by 2 bases, with 5 bases of the junction left unmatched. CDR1 is GTSNPN and CDR2 is SVGIG in the germline V gene (reference sequence). The CDR3 runs 13 residues. The CDR3 DNA reads as TGTGCCTGCGGGAGGGCCCGACAAGAGACCCAGTACTTC. The encoded protein is CACGRARQETQYF.

The chain couples TRBV4-1 to TRBJ1-1; 11 nucleotides line up with TRBD1. V dropped 6 bases and J dropped 5; count of bases not matched to a gene: 5. CDR1 is MGHRA and CDR2 is YSYEKL in the germline V gene. This CDR3 is 14 amino acids long. The chain's CDR3 is CASSHGQGATEAFF. The CDR3 DNA sequence: TGCGCCAGCAGTCATGGACAGGGGGCGACTGAAGCTTTCTTT.

The V and J genes are TRBV7-9 and TRBJ2-6; D not certain. This CDR3 comprises 16 residues. The V end lost 1 base, the J end lost 3 bases, and 10 bases lay between the germline ends. Germline V CDR1 and CDR2: SEHNR, FQNEAQ (reference sequence). The DNA for the CDR3 is TGTGCCAGCAGCTTAGAATCAGGTTTTGGGGCCAACGTCCTGACTTTC. It codes for CASSLESGFGANVLTF.

This clone was seen a handful of times. The chain employs TRBV30 and TRBJ1-4; D gene unclear. There are 14 residues in the CDR3. The V and J ends lost 1 base and 0 bases respectively, with 6 bases between them. Germline CDR1 is GTSNPN and CDR2 is SVGIG (reference sequence). CDR3 bases: TGTGCCTGGAGTGAAGGAGCAACTAATGAAAAACTGTTTTTT. Amino acid sequence: CAWSEGATNEKLFF.

The J gene is TRBJ2-4, the V gene TRBV28; D is uncertain. The germline V gene has CDR1 MDHEN and CDR2 SYDVKM. This CDR3 has 13 amino acids. V was trimmed by 0 bases and J by 5 bases, leaving 5 bases between them. For the CDR3, the DNA is TGTGCCAGCAGTTTATGGGTGGAAAACATTCAGTACTTC. Its translation is CASSLWVENIQYF.

This clone was recorded many times. The chain has TRBV6-6 and TRBJ2-7; D may be TRBD1 (5 bases). Trimming removed 4 bases at V and 2 bases at J, with 15 bases between. This CDR3 is 15 amino acids long. The germline V gene has CDR1 MNHNY and CDR2 SVGAGI (reference sequence). The CDR3 DNA reads as TGTGCCAGCAGTTTTCCAGGGCAATCTACCTACGAGCAGTACTTC. Protein sequence: CASSFPGQSTYEQYF.

Comments on this clone: With a much larger clone just one base away, this may be a read error. The rearrangement joins TRBV5-6 to TRBJ2-1; D perhaps matches TRBD1 (6 bases). V gave up 0 bases and J gave up 15 bases, with 28 bases separating them. Germline V gives CDR1 SGHDT, CDR2 YYEEEE. This CDR3 contains 17 residues. The CDR3 nucleotides read TGTGCCAGCAGCTTGGGCAGGGGTCCTGACCGGGACCCCTATCCGTTCTTC. Translating it yields CASSLGRGPDRDPYPFF.

This chain joins TRBV28 and TRBJ2-5; D ambiguous. Trimming pared 2 bases from V and 5 bases from J, leaving 6 bases between. The CDR3 runs 12 residues. CDR1 MDHEN and CDR2 SYDVKM come from the germline V gene. For the CDR3, the DNA is TGTGCCAGCAGTTTAGCAACCGAGACCCAGTACTTC. It yields the protein CASSLATETQYF.

CDR3: CASSQEAGTGAKKGYTF. The CDR3 nucleotides read TGTGCCAGCTCACAAGAAGCCGGGACAGGGGCTAAAAAGGGCTACACCTTC. The V call is TRBV18, the J call TRBJ1-2; 10 bases fit TRBD1. The CDR3 runs to 17 residues. In germline, CDR1 is KGHSH, CDR2 LQKENI. V trimming: 4 bases; J trimming: 8 bases; junction bases outside the gene matches: 16.

This chain joins TRBV25-1 and TRBJ2-5, with D possibly being TRBD1 (6 bases). This CDR3 has 14 residues. Germline V gene data show CDR1 as MGHDK and CDR2 as SYGVNS. V lost 4 bases, J lost 0 bases, and 9 bases lay in between. The CDR3: CASSGTAYQETQYF. As DNA, the CDR3 is TGTGCCAGCAGTGGGACAGCGTACCAAGAGACCCAGTACTTC. Full variable domain (remainder filled in from reference TRBV25-1 and TRBJ2-5): EADIYQTPRYLVIGTGKKITLECSQTMGHDKMYWYQQDPGMELHLIHYSYGVNSTEKGDLSSESTVSRIRTEHFPLTLESARPSHTSQYLCASSGTAYQETQYFGPGTRLLVL.

In this sample, this clone turned up many times. The rearrangement joins TRBV7-2 to TRBJ1-2; D is unresolved. The CDR3 runs to 15 residues. CDR1 is SGHTA, CDR2 FQGNSA, per germline. The V gene lost 2 bases and the J gene lost 4 bases, with 14 bases spanning the gap. The CDR3 reads CASSLMSASPYGYTF. CDR3 nucleotide sequence: TGTGCCAGCAGCTTAATGTCGGCCAGCCCCTATGGCTACACCTTC.

This clone has more than one count but fewer than ten. The chain links TRBV18 to TRBJ1-1, with 9 bases lining up with TRBD1. The J segment lost 4 bases and the V segment lost 3 bases, leaving 3 bases of the junction unmatched. This CDR3 contains 14 residues. The V gene's germline CDR1 is KGHSH and CDR2 LQKENI. The CDR3 here is CASSPGTGFTEAFF. The DNA for the CDR3 is TGTGCCAGCTCACCCGGGACAGGGTTCACTGAAGCTTTCTTT.

This clone was detected many times. V is TRBV5-1 and J is TRBJ2-7; 12 bases line up with TRBD2. CDR3 length: 15 residues. The ends lost 0 bases at V and 2 bases at J; junction bases unmatched: 0. Germline V gene sequence: CDR1 SGHRS, CDR2 YFSETQ. CDR3 loop: CASSLASGRAYEQYF. The DNA for the CDR3 is TGCGCCAGCAGCTTGGCTAGCGGGAGGGCCTACGAGCAGTACTTC.

In this sample, this clone turned up many times. The rearrangement joins TRBV7-3 to TRBJ2-1, with TRBD2 matching 12 bases. CDR1 is SGHTA, CDR2 FQGTGA, per germline. V trimming: 5 bases; J trimming: 4 bases; junction bases outside the gene matches: 3. There are 15 residues in the CDR3. CDR3 sequence (DNA): TGTGCCAGCAGCGAGACTAGCGGGAGTTACAATGAGCAGTTCTTC. Amino acid sequence: CASSETSGSYNEQFF.

Note on this clone: A much larger clone differs from this one at a single base, so this may be a read error. CDR3 DNA: TGTACCAGCAGCCCGGCGTCCTACGAGCAGTACTTC. Its translation is CTSSPASYEQYF. J is TRBJ2-7 and V is TRBV14; D call uncertain. This CDR3 is 12 amino acids long. Germline values: CDR1 SGHDN, CDR2 FVKESK.